What follows describes a single T cell receptor (beta chain). Residents of over 20 US areas, aged about 18 to 95 years, made up the participants. The sample is drawn from a study of blood T cell repertoires in COVID-19. CDR1 and CDR2 from the germline V gene are SGDLS and YYNGEE. Between the trimmed V and J ends, which lost 4 bases and 5 bases, there was a span of 15 bases. There are 14 residues in the CDR3. Repertoires were generated with immunoSEQ multiplex PCR, while TCRdb's copy carries only in-frame clones and drops some. The sample consists of hundreds of thousands of clones, roughly 87% of them appearing once.

The chain is built from TRBV9 and TRBJ2-5; perhaps TRBD1 as D (6 bases). Material for sequencing was PBMCs or T cells enriched from blood (not recorded which). This TCR was recovered from a woman aged 25-40 years who had recovered from COVID-19. The CDR3 loop is CASSPPQGQETQYF. For the CDR3, the DNA is TGTGCCAGCAGCCCCCCCCAGGGGCAGGAGACCCAGTACTTC.